This is a list of T cell receptor beta chains from one sample in a study of read filtering for tumor transcriptome and immune sequencing. One entry per CDR3 protein results from TCRdb running MiXCR on the reads. Of 35,000 to 40,000 distinct CDR3 sequences in the sample, roughly an eighth were seen once. Sequencing used a population of CD138-negative cells sorted from bone marrow. These receptors came from a donor aged 40 or over with multiple myeloma. The CDR3 runs from the conserved cysteine through the conserved F or W. The D gene is left open where the match is weak. Clone size is given for some rows only: seen once, a few or many times, or a class if the clone is expanded.

size | J | D | V | CDR3 | DNA
- | TRBJ2-3 | - | TRBV24-1 | CAIAARATDTQYF | TGTGCCATCGCCGCAAGGGCGACAGATACGCAGTATTTT
few | TRBJ2-7 | - | TRBV20-1 | CSARGFRQVAYEQYF | TGCAGTGCTAGAGGGTTCAGACAGGTAGCCTACGAGCAGTACTTC
many | TRBJ2-7 | - | TRBV4-1 | CASSQVSGVRDFYEQYF | TGCGCCAGCAGCCAAGTTTCGGGGGTTAGGGATTTCTACGAGCAGTACTTC
- | TRBJ1-5 | - | TRBV6-5 | CASSYSLPDLNQPQHF | TGTGCCAGCAGTTACTCGTTGCCAGATCTCAATCAGCCCCAGCATTTT
many | TRBJ2-1 | - | TRBV7-9 | CASSLGRVESNEQFF | TGTGCCAGCAGCTTAGGGAGGGTTGAGAGCAATGAGCAGTTCTTC
- | TRBJ2-2 | TRBD1 | TRBV20-1 | CSAGPGTGGTGELFF | TGCAGTGCCGGACCCGGGACAGGGGGCACCGGGGAGCTGTTTTTT
- | TRBJ2-1 | TRBD2 | TRBV15 | CATSRDAGGSYSEQFF | TGTGCCACCAGCAGAGATGCGGGGGGTTCCTACAGTGAGCAGTTCTTC
many | TRBJ2-1 | TRBD2 | TRBV20-1 | CSARGPLAGSNEQFF | TGCAGTGCTAGAGGACCGCTAGCGGGGTCCAATGAGCAGTTCTTC
few | TRBJ2-7 | TRBD2 | TRBV11-2 | CASSARLADYYEQYF | TGTGCCAGCAGCGCAAGACTAGCGGATTACTACGAGCAGTACTTC
many | TRBJ2-7 | - | TRBV20-1 | CSATDRAYEQYF | TGCAGTGCAACAGACAGAGCCTACGAGCAGTACTTC
many | TRBJ2-1 | TRBD2 | TRBV7-8 | CASRTPSGLSEQFF | TGTGCCAGCAGAACGCCTAGCGGGCTCAGCGAGCAGTTCTTC
many | TRBJ1-1 | TRBD1 | TRBV11-2 | CASSLGQYNTEAFF | TGTGCCAGCAGCTTGGGACAGTATAACACTGAAGCTTTCTTT
many | TRBJ2-2 | TRBD2 | TRBV7-6 | CASSLLAGEGELFF | TGTGCCAGCAGCTTACTAGCGGGAGAGGGGGAGCTGTTTTTT
many | TRBJ2-3 | - | TRBV23-1 | CASSILSPSTDTQYF | TGCGCCAGCAGCATTTTAAGCCCTAGCACAGATACGCAGTATTTT
- | TRBJ2-3 | - | TRBV7-9 | CAGSSPTGRPRADTQYF | TGTGCCGGCAGCTCGCCCACCGGGCGGCCCCGGGCAGATACGCAGTATTTT
many | TRBJ2-5 | - | TRBV20-1 | CSARGGKETQYF | TGCAGTGCTAGAGGCGGTAAAGAGACCCAGTACTTC
many | TRBJ2-1 | - | TRBV29-1 | CSVGDWNEQFF | TGCAGCGTTGGAGATTGGAATGAGCAGTTCTTC
- | TRBJ2-7 | - | TRBV28 | CASSLPPTYEQYF | TGTGCCAGCAGTTTACCCCCGACCTACGAGCAGTACTTC
- | TRBJ1-1 | - | TRBV7-2 | CASSPSDGSNTDAFF | TGTGCCAGCAGCCCGTCGGATGGATCAAACACTGATGCTTTCTTT
many | TRBJ1-2 | - | TRBV7-9 | CASSLTKQLYGYTF | TGTGCCAGCAGCCTTACGAAACAGCTCTATGGCTACACCTTC
- | TRBJ2-2 | TRBD1 | TRBV7-6 | CASSGGPGQGNTGELFF | TGTGCCAGCAGCGGGGGGCCGGGACAGGGGAACACCGGGGAGTTGTTTTTT
- | TRBJ2-5 | - | TRBV2 | CASSTGRGQETQYF | TGTGCCAGCAGTACAGGCCGTGGCCAAGAGACCCAGTACTTC
many | TRBJ2-7 | - | TRBV7-6 | CASSLVHTAYEQYF | TGTGCCAGCAGCTTAGTTCACACCGCCTACGAGCAGTACTTC
many | TRBJ1-1 | TRBD1 | TRBV5-1 | CASSLGPGQGATAFF | TGCGCCAGCAGCTTGGGACCGGGACAGGGGGCAACAGCTTTCTTT
many | TRBJ2-3 | TRBD2 | TRBV7-2 | CASSPPIWTSGREGTDTQYF | TGTGCCAGCAGCCCCCCCATCTGGACTAGCGGGAGGGAAGGCACAGATACGCAGTATTTT
few | TRBJ2-3 | TRBD1 | TRBV29-1 | CSVEGGTDSTDTQYF | TGCAGCGTTGAAGGGGGGACAGATAGCACAGATACGCAGTATTTT
many | TRBJ2-1 | TRBD2 | TRBV10-3 | CAISGAGTIHNEQFF | TGTGCCATCAGTGGGGCCGGGACTATCCACAATGAGCAGTTCTTC
- | TRBJ2-1 | - | TRBV24-1 | CTTSGSSKEQFF | TGTACCACCAGTGGATCGAGCAAAGAGCAGTTCTTC
- | TRBJ2-7 | TRBD2 | TRBV6-2/TRBV6-3 | CTSCYRRGDYEQYF | TGTACCAGCTGTTACAGGCGGGGGGACTACGAGCAGTACTTC
many | TRBJ2-2 | - | TRBV3-1 | CASSRKVTGELFF | TGTGCCAGCAGCCGGAAAGTCACCGGGGAGCTGTTTTTT
many | TRBJ2-2 | - | TRBV19 | CASTRQGLNTGELFF | TGTGCCAGTACGAGACAGGGACTTAACACCGGGGAGCTGTTTTTT
many | TRBJ1-5 | - | TRBV5-5 | CASSPAAVGNQPQHF | TGTGCCAGCAGCCCGGCGGCCGTAGGCAATCAGCCCCAGCATTTT
many | TRBJ2-2 | - | TRBV6-5 | CASSYSRNGELFF | TGTGCCAGCAGTTACTCGAGGAACGGGGAGCTGTTTTTT
many | TRBJ2-7 | - | TRBV6-2/TRBV6-3 | CASSYSSGGYEQYF | TGTGCCAGCAGTTACAGTAGCGGAGGCTACGAGCAGTACTTC
few | TRBJ1-5 | - | TRBV3-1 | CASSQGTFGAQHF | TGTGCCAGCAGCCAGGGGACTTTCGGAGCCCAGCATTTT
many | TRBJ2-3 | TRBD2 | TRBV20-1 | CSARGPRDSGSPTDTQYF | TGCAGTGCTAGGGGTCCAAGGGATAGCGGGAGCCCCACAGATACGCAGTATTTT
- | TRBJ2-3 | - | TRBV5-4 | CASSLAGLRGDTQYF | TGTGCCAGCAGCTTGGCGGGCCTTCGAGGAGATACGCAGTATTTT
many | TRBJ1-1 | - | TRBV4-1 | CASSQDPWGYEAFF | TGCGCCAGCAGCCAAGATCCTTGGGGTTATGAAGCTTTCTTT
many | TRBJ2-1 | TRBD1 | TRBV4-1 | CASSETGGISDEQFF | TGCGCCAGCAGCGAAACAGGGGGCATTAGTGATGAGCAGTTCTTC
many | TRBJ2-7 | - | TRBV4-1 | CASSQDLVYEQYF | TGCGCCAGCAGCCAAGATCTGGTCTACGAGCAGTACTTC
many | TRBJ2-1 | - | TRBV6-2/TRBV6-3 | CASSYGQGAYNEQFF | TGTGCCAGCAGTTACGGGCAGGGAGCCTACAATGAGCAGTTCTTC
many | TRBJ2-7 | TRBD1 | TRBV28 | CASSFGGQTYEQYF | TGTGCCAGCAGTTTTGGGGGACAGACCTACGAGCAGTACTTC
many | TRBJ2-5 | - | TRBV12-3/TRBV12-4 | CASSLHSGETQYF | TGTGCCAGCAGTTTGCACAGCGGAGAGACCCAGTACTTC
many | TRBJ1-1 | - | TRBV29-1 | CSVEKSNTEAFF | TGCAGCGTTGAAAAGTCAAACACTGAAGCTTTCTTT